Sequencing of this T cell receptor (beta chain) was carried out in a study of cytomegalovirus exposure and HLA in healthy donors. Study-wide results and caveats: Indistinguishability led to the exclusion of some V segments, TRBV6-2 and TRBV6-3 included. In a later analysis, the majority of CMV-associated beta chains seemingly showed HLA restriction.

V lost 6 bases to trimming and J lost 0 bases, with 21 bases between them. Germline lookup yields CDR1 SEHNR and CDR2 FQNEAQ (reference sequence). This CDR3 comprises 19 residues. Nominal health characterized the donors when sampled, though unrecorded immune exposures were likely. The PCR had 60 Vbeta and 13 Jbeta primers. Method: immunoSEQ multiplex PCR; TCRdb's copy keeps in-frame clones and lacks some. Of about 140,000 clones listed, around 10% are singletons. In its sample, this clone was seen a few times. Antigen: not known. The rearrangement uses TRBV7-9 and TRBJ2-6; the D gene is possibly TRBD2 (6 bases). This clonotype was obtained from a male donor in good health and CMV-seronegative. Sequencing was performed on PBMCs. The CDR3 DNA is TGTGCCAGCAGAAAAAACCTAGCGCAGGCCCTCTCTGGGGCCAACGTCCTGACTTTC. Protein product: CASRKNLAQALSGANVLTF.